These T cell receptor beta chains were read from a single sample in a study of CD8+ T cells in alopecia areata. Sequencing was performed with immunoSEQ multiplex PCR; in TCRdb, only in-frame clones are kept and a portion is missing. The sample consists of roughly 32,000 clones, roughly 60% of them appearing once. Source material: NKG2D-high CD8+ T cells sorted from blood. All receptors derive from a human donor with alopecia areata. CDR3s include the opening cysteine and the closing phenylalanine or tryptophan. The order of the fields is CDR3 DNA, CDR3 protein, D gene, V gene, clone size, J gene. A D gene is named only where the DNA matches it firmly. Not all rows give a size; the values are once, few, many and, for expanded clones, a class.

DNA: TGTGCTAGCAGCTGGGGAACCGGGACTAACAATGAGCAGTTCTTC; CDR3: CASSWGTGTNNEQFF; D: TRBD2; V: TRBV7-7; size: -; J: TRBJ2-1
DNA: TGTGCCAGCAGCCAGGGGACCGAGCAGTACTTC; CDR3: CASSQGTEQYF; D: -; V: TRBV25-1; size: few; J: TRBJ2-7
DNA: TGTGCCAGCAGCAAAGCCCCTGGACAGTCTAGCAATCAGCCCCAGCATTTT; CDR3: CASSKAPGQSSNQPQHF; D: -; V: TRBV21-1; size: few; J: TRBJ1-5
DNA: TGCAGCGTTGAAGATCTTTGGGGGACTAGCGGGAGTCAAAATTTAGAGACCCAGTACTTC; CDR3: CSVEDLWGTSGSQNLETQYF; D: TRBD2; V: TRBV29-1; size: few; J: TRBJ2-5
DNA: TGTGCCAGCAGTCCCCACACGGTAGAGCAAGACAGGGAGACCCAGTACTTC; CDR3: CASSPHTVEQDRETQYF; D: -; V: TRBV27; size: -; J: TRBJ2-5
DNA: TGTGCCAGCAGTTACCCATTTTGGCAGGGAAACTACGAGCAGTACTTC; CDR3: CASSYPFWQGNYEQYF; D: -; V: TRBV6-5; size: -; J: TRBJ2-7
DNA: TGCGCCAGCAGCCAAGGAAGGGTCGGGGATGGCTACACCTTC; CDR3: CASSQGRVGDGYTF; D: -; V: TRBV4-3; size: -; J: TRBJ1-2
DNA: TGTGCCAGTACCCCGGACAGGGGCTATAATCAGCCCCAGCATTTT; CDR3: CASTPDRGYNQPQHF; D: TRBD1; V: TRBV19; size: -; J: TRBJ1-5
DNA: TGCGCCAGCAGCCACGGGACCGGGGGGCAGGGCTACACCTTC; CDR3: CASSHGTGGQGYTF; D: -; V: TRBV4-3; size: -; J: TRBJ1-2
DNA: TGTGCCAGCAACCCGGGACAGGGGACACGCGAGCAGTACTTC; CDR3: CASNPGQGTREQYF; D: TRBD1; V: TRBV9; size: once; J: TRBJ2-7
DNA: TGTGCCAGCTCACCACAGGACAGACCGAACACCGGGGAGCTGTTTTTT; CDR3: CASSPQDRPNTGELFF; D: -; V: TRBV18; size: -; J: TRBJ2-2
DNA: TGCGCCAGCAGCCCTGACGGCGTTAGCAATCAGCCCCAGCATTTT; CDR3: CASSPDGVSNQPQHF; D: -; V: TRBV5-1; size: -; J: TRBJ1-5
DNA: TGCGCCAGCAGCCAAGATCCCGGGATCGAGACCCAGTACTTC; CDR3: CASSQDPGIETQYF; D: -; V: TRBV4-1; size: -; J: TRBJ2-5
DNA: TGTGCCAGCAGTTTACTATGGGGACAGCAGCGAGACAATGAGCAGTTCTTC; CDR3: CASSLLWGQQRDNEQFF; D: TRBD1; V: TRBV28; size: -; J: TRBJ2-1
DNA: TGTGCCAGCAGTATCGTTATCAGGGACGGGAACACTGAAGCTTTCTTT; CDR3: CASSIVIRDGNTEAFF; D: -; V: TRBV7-9; size: few; J: TRBJ1-1
DNA: TGCAGCGTCACACCAATGAACACTGAAGCTTTCTTT; CDR3: CSVTPMNTEAFF; D: -; V: TRBV29-1; size: -; J: TRBJ1-1
DNA: TGCGCCAGCAGCCTGACAGGGTTGGACAGCGGGGAGCTGTTTTTT; CDR3: CASSLTGLDSGELFF; D: TRBD1; V: TRBV5-1; size: -; J: TRBJ2-2
DNA: TGTGCCAGCAGCTCGACAGGGTTCTATGGCTACACCTTC; CDR3: CASSSTGFYGYTF; D: TRBD1; V: TRBV7-9; size: few; J: TRBJ1-2
DNA: TGTGCCAGCAGCCATAACGGGGTCGAGCAGTACTTC; CDR3: CASSHNGVEQYF; D: -; V: TRBV7-6; size: -; J: TRBJ2-7
DNA: TGCAGCGTTGAGATCACTGAAGCTTTCTTT; CDR3: CSVEITEAFF; D: -; V: TRBV29-1; size: few; J: TRBJ1-1
DNA: TGCGCCAGCAGCCCCGGCGGGAGTGGCTCGGAGACCCAGTACTTC; CDR3: CASSPGGSGSETQYF; D: TRBD2; V: TRBV4-1; size: -; J: TRBJ2-5
DNA: TGTGCCTGGAGTGTGGGGGCCAAAGACATTCAGTACTTC; CDR3: CAWSVGAKDIQYF; D: -; V: TRBV30; size: -; J: TRBJ2-4